This T cell receptor beta chain was obtained from a study of CD8+ T cells in alopecia areata. Extraction of RNA preceded its reverse transcription into cDNA, which served as the sequencing template. Data came from immunoSEQ multiplex PCR; TCRdb stores just in-frame clones and leaves some out. This table holds tens of thousands of clones, around 70% found once. Whole-study findings and limits: Normal-skin resident alphabeta T cells also appear among scalp sample sequences.

CDR1 is LGHNT and CDR2 is FRNRAP in the germline V gene. Trimming shortened V by 4 bases and J by 5 bases, and 8 bases separated the two germline ends. The CDR3 has 12 residues. Comment on this clone: Antigen specificity is unknown.

Specified treatment: oral pan-JAK inhibitor, 5-10 mg twice daily. Researchers picked out CD4+ and CD8+ T cells from PBMCs by sorting. The chain uses TRBV12-5 and TRBJ1-1; TRBD1 is a possible D gene (6 bases). Specimen: CD8+ T cells sorted from blood, collected at approximately week 42, from a patient treated with tofacitinib. This TCR was recovered from a human donor with alopecia areata. The DNA for the CDR3 is TGTGCTAGTGGTTGGGGGACAACTGAAGCTTTCTTT. Translated, it gives CASGWGTTEAFF.